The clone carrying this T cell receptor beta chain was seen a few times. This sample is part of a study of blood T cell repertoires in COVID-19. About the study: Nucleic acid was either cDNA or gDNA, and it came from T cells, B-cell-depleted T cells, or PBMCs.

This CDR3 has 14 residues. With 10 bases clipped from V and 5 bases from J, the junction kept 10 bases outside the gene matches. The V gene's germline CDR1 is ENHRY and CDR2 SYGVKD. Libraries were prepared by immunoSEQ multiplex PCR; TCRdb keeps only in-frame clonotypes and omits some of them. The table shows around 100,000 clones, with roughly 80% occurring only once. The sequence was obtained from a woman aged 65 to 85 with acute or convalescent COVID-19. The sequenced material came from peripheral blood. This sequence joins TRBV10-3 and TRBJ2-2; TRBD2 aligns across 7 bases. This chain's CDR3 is CATRGEGHTGELFF. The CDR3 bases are TGTGCCACCCGTGGGGAGGGGCATACCGGGGAGCTGTTTTTT.